One T cell receptor beta chain is described in this entry. What it binds is not known. This specimen belongs to a study of STAT5B mutations in CD4+ large granular lymphocyte leukemia. Study-wide findings and caveats: Compared with healthy controls (2/35), patient top clones favored TRBV06 (8/27).

The CDR3 contains 16 residues. Trimming removed 5 bases from V and 9 bases from J; junction bases left unmatched: 11. CDR1 and CDR2 (germline): MDHEN, SYDVKM. Assay used: immunoSEQ multiplex PCR; TCRdb lists only in-frame clones, some missing. The data show about 30,000 clones, about 90% seen once. The chain carries TRBV28 and TRBJ2-2; 11 bases map to TRBD1. Sequenced sample: CD4+ T cells from blood buffy coats. This sequence was found in a human donor in good health. The CDR3 reads CASSRGTGGGSWELFF. The CDR3 DNA follows: TGTGCCAGCAGTCGAGGGACAGGGGGAGGTTCTTGGGAGCTGTTTTTT.